The rows below give T cell receptor beta chains drawn from one sample of a study of PD-L1 blockade in urothelial cancer. TCRdb keeps only in-frame clones here, not all; method: immunoSEQ multiplex PCR. The sample holds about 93,000 clones; around 90% are singletons and the top ten take about 1.6%. The sequencing here drew on PBMCs, taken around atezolizumab (anti-PD-L1) treatment. The receptors shown here come from a man aged 55 to 70 with urothelial cancer. The CDR3 runs from the conserved cysteine through the conserved F or W. D genes are given only for firm matches. The listing skips clone size in some rows; elsewhere it reads once, few, many or a size class.

.,.,TRBV5-8,TRBJ1-1,CASSFRRNTEAFF,TGTGCCAGCAGCTTTCGGAGGAACACTGAAGCTTTCTTT
.,TRBD1,TRBV11-3,TRBJ2-2,CASTSGTGNTGELFF,TGTGCCAGTACATCCGGGACAGGGAACACCGGGGAGCTGTTTTTT
.,TRBD2,TRBV7-2,TRBJ2-7,CASSPYAGGPYEQYF,TGTGCCAGCAGCCCCTATGCGGGGGGTCCCTACGAGCAGTACTTC
.,TRBD2,TRBV5-1,TRBJ2-1,CASSLERSGGANEQFF,TGCGCCAGCAGCTTGGAAAGGAGCGGGGGGGCAAATGAGCAGTTCTTC
.,.,TRBV6-1,TRBJ1-1,CASSPIFRDTEAFF,TGTGCCAGCAGTCCTATTTTCCGGGACACTGAAGCTTTCTTT
.,.,TRBV4-3,TRBJ1-4,CASSPLPQTDRHDATNEKLFF,TGCGCCAGCAGCCCTCTACCCCAGACAGATCGTCACGACGCAACTAATGAAAAACTGTTTTTT
.,TRBD1,TRBV11-2,TRBJ1-2,CASRSVRTGGSRLYGYTF,TGTGCCAGCAGGTCTGTGAGGACAGGGGGGAGCAGGCTCTATGGCTACACCTTC
.,.,TRBV5-6,TRBJ2-7,CASSIIGGEQYF,TGTGCCAGCAGCATTATAGGGGGCGAGCAGTACTTC
.,TRBD2,TRBV19,TRBJ2-7,CASSIRLAGGPSYEQYF,TGTGCCAGTAGTATACGACTAGCGGGAGGGCCGAGCTACGAGCAGTACTTC
.,.,TRBV4-2,TRBJ2-7,CASSQGMGDYEQYF,TGTGCCAGCAGCCAAGGAATGGGAGACTACGAGCAGTACTTC
once,.,TRBV9,TRBJ1-1,CASSVGQLNTEAFF,TGTGCCAGCAGCGTAGGACAGCTGAACACTGAAGCTTTCTTT
.,TRBD1,TRBV18,TRBJ2-7,CASSEDRAQAYEQYF,TGTGCCAGCTCTGAGGACAGGGCGCAAGCCTACGAGCAGTACTTC
.,TRBD2,TRBV7-3,TRBJ2-1,CASSFQRGSSYNEQFF,TGTGCCAGCAGCTTCCAGCGCGGGAGCTCCTACAATGAGCAGTTCTTC
once,.,TRBV5-5,TRBJ1-1,CASSLFRSDTEAFF,TGTGCCAGCAGCTTGTTTCGGAGTGACACTGAAGCTTTCTTT
.,TRBD2,TRBV4-1,TRBJ2-1,CASSQGAGSGGVYNEQFF,TGCGCCAGCAGCCAAGGCGCAGGTTCCGGGGGGGTATACAATGAGCAGTTCTTC